This T cell receptor beta chain was profiled in a study of beta chain features in type 1 diabetes (dated by TCRdb to the late 2010s). As for the study more broadly: Mean age, gender distribution, total cell number and subset yield did not differ between patients and healthy donors. Across all samples, fewer than 110,000,000 sorted cells were examined, and cell number per subset correlated strongly with RNA yield. In the study, recently diagnosed type 1 diabetes patients and matched healthy donors were compared on the TCRB repertoires of their sorted circulating CD4+ T cell subsets. Regulatory and stem cell-like memory subsets were obtained from only 8 patients and about eight healthy donors, while naive and central memory subsets were obtained from all 30 or so donors. The investigation overall reported the following: In all four CD4+ subsets, TCRB CDR3 length was moderately but significantly shorter in type 1 diabetes patients. PCR might favor shorter templates, but patient and control samples were amplified and corrected together, so any skew would affect both groups equally. Because cDNA rather than genomic DNA was sequenced, highly expressing activated cells could have been over-represented, although no difference in activation and CD3 levels was found between groups. Naive, central memory and regulatory TCRB repertoires appeared more similar among patients than among healthy donors. At VDJ recombination sites, patients with type 1 diabetes made fewer insertions and deleted more nucleotides, a pattern implying thymic rearrangement abnormalities. Because small numbers of individuals were included in the HLA sub-analyses, any influence of HLA type on TCRB rearrangement was left unresolved.

From V the trimming removes 4 bases and from J it removes 4 bases, while the gene matches leave 7 bases of the junction unaccounted for. The CDR3, cysteine through phenylalanine, is 15 amino acids long. Left in the record is the CDR3 DNA by itself, 45 bases read in frame from the first base. The germline V gene encodes CDR1 SGHTA and CDR2 FQGTGA. This clone was seen only a few times. The clone's antigen remains unknown. No qualities accompany the bases; no much larger clone lies one base away. The entire isolated RNA was reverse transcribed using the High Capacity cDNA Reverse Transcription Kit, and thus expressed TCRB transcripts were sequenced. Deep immunoSEQ sequencing was applied to naive, central memory and regulatory T cell samples, giving an average of around 3.8 million total reads per sample. After sorted cells were lysed in RLT buffer, RNA was extracted with DNase-treated RNeasy Micro or Mini kits, with the choice depending on cell number. Each cell subset was processed on its own to prevent cross-contamination, while patient and healthy donor samples were processed together. The immunoSEQ multiplex PCR was used to amplify TCRB sequences from cDNA, yielding 87-bp fragments that span the CDR3 region. Sequencing of the amplicons was performed on the Illumina HiSeq platform. The original methods were these. Synthetic template baselines were used to correct PCR bias computationally, reads within Hamming distance 2 were collapsed together, and singletons that could not be merged were discarded. Reads were aligned to IMGT to assign V, D and J genes, CDR3 length, and insertions or deletions at six rearrangement sites. Within each subset, clonotype counts were normalized to sorted cell number, and only after that were true diversity and Gini coefficients computed with the tcR R package. The overlap coefficient, calculated on TCRB nucleotide sequences, was used to measure repertoire sharing. Out-of-frame TCRB sequences from naive cells were analyzed to stand in for the pre-selection repertoire. Not all clones reach the TCRdb copy of this immuneACCESS table, which keeps in-frame sequences only. Checked studies attribute under half of the gap to unresolved V genes and leave the rest unexplained. That table furnishes V, J and clone size, whereas the DNA furnished D and trimming. The sample table contains 600,000 to 700,000 clones; only one count was recorded for around 12% of them. Approximately 0.11% of the sample goes to the ten largest clones.

Each donor gave one peripheral blood draw, roughly 0.11 L on average, collected into heparinised tubes. Using a panel that included CD45RO, CCR7, CD25, CD127, CD95 and CD27, naive, central memory, regulatory and stem cell-like memory CD4+ T cells were sorted on a BD FACSAria II. Purity was above 95% for every sorted population. Right away, PBMCs were isolated by Lymphoprep density gradient centrifugation and were stained directly, with no culture step. Samples were stained and sorted in pairs, with one healthy donor and one patient per experiment, so that batch effects were minimized. The V and J segments used are TRBV7-3 and TRBJ1-5, with TRBD1 identical over 7 junction bases. This receptor was identified in a man younger than 45 with type 1 diabetes. Input material: naive CD4+ T cells from blood. The cell subset or site label corresponds to: true naive CD4+ T cells. The CDR3: CASSYKTGENQPQHF. Read as DNA, the sequence is TGTGCCAGCAGCTACAAAACAGGGGAGAATCAGCCCCAGCATTTT.